This T cell receptor (beta chain) was recovered during a study of blood T cell repertoires in COVID-19. Study information: The United States, Italy and Spain provided the acute and convalescent COVID-19 samples. The cDNA or gDNA used as material had been derived from T cells, B-cell-depleted T cells, or PBMCs.

In the source study's methods: The authors estimated nucleated cell counts from reference gene primer amplification. The repertoire was sequenced with immunoSEQ multiplex PCR; TCRdb's copy has only in-frame clones and lacks some. V and J calls and clone size are given by that table; D and trimming were obtained from the DNA. This sample has fewer than 30,000 clones; roughly 90% occur once, and the top ten carry about 2.8%. CDR3 length: 14 residues. V shed 4 bases and J shed 6 bases, with 14 bases lying between them. Germline V gene sequence: CDR1 LNHNV, CDR2 YYDKDF (reference sequence). This clonotype was obtained from a human donor in a cohort sampled during active COVID-19. Sequenced material: peripheral blood. The chain employs TRBV15 and TRBJ2-3; no reliable D call. CDR3 residues: CATSTHPDSDTQYF. The CDR3 DNA reads TGTGCCACCAGCACCCATCCTGACTCTGATACGCAGTATTTT.